This paragraph reports one T cell receptor beta chain. Its specificity is not known. These data come from a study of cytomegalovirus exposure and HLA in healthy donors. Study-level information: A subsequent analysis stated that the 120 validation repertoires were run on the same platform as the roughly 710 first-cohort repertoires.

Assay used: immunoSEQ multiplex PCR; TCRdb lists only in-frame clones, some missing. Here the sample spans fewer than 100,000 clones, 94% being singletons. This CDR3 is 16 amino acids long. V lost 8 bases, J lost 0 bases, and 14 bases lay in between. Germline V CDR1 and CDR2: SEHNR, FQNEAQ (reference sequence). Findings and caveats of the study: In vitro checks showed that a few CMV-associated chains really do target CMV antigens. First-cohort TCR clusters tended to co-occur in the roughly 130 validation repertoires, a later analysis found. The study designated 150 or so TCR beta chains cytomegalovirus-associated.

The source material was PBMCs. The clonotype comes from a woman aged 18-29 years in good health and CMV-seropositive. The V and J genes are TRBV7-9 and TRBJ1-6; D remains ambiguous. CDR3: CASSLGESSYNSPLHF. CDR3 nucleotide sequence: TGTGCCAGCTCACTTGGGGAGAGCTCCTATAATTCACCCCTCCACTTT.